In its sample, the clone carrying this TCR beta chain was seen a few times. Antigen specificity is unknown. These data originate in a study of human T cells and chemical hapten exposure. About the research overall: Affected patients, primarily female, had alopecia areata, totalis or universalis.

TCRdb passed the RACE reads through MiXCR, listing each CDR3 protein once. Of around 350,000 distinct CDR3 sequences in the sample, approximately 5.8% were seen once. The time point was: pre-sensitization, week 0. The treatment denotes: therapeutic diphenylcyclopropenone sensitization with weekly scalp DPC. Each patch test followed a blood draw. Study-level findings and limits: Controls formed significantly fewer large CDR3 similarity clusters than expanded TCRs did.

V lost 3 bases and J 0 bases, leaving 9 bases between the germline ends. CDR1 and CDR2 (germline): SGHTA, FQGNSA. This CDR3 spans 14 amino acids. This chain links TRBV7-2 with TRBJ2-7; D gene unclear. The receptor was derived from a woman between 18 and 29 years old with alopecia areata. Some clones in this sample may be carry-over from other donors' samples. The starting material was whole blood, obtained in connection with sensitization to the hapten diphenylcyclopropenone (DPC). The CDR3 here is CASSFRQYSYEQYF. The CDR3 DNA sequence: TGTGCCAGCAGCTTTCGGCAGTACTCCTACGAGCAGTACTTC.